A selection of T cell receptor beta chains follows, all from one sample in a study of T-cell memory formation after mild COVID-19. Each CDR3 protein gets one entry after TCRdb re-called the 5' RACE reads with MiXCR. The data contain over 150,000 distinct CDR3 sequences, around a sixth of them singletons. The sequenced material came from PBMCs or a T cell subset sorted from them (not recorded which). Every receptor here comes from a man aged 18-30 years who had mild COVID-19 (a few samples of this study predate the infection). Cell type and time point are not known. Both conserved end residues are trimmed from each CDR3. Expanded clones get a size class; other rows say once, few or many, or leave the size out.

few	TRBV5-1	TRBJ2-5	ASSQVHTRETQY
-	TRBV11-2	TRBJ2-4	ASSYPRTGENIKY
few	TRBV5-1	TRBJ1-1	ASSVRQLNTEAF
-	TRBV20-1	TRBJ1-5	SASSRTGGYQPQH
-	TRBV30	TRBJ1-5	AWSGGEEQPQH
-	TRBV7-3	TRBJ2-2	ASSRVNTENTGELF
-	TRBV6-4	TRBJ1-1	ASSQDRGGTEAF
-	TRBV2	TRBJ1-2	ASSELGGGYT
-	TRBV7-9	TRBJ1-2	ASSRQGRGGYT
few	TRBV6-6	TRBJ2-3	ASSYVAGPTDTQY
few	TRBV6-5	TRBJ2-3	ASSYGTPTDTQY
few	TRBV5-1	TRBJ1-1	ASSSQGGETEAF
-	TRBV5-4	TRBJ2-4	ASSLVGAGGIQY
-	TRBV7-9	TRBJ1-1	ASSSLVPAF
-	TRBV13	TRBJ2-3	ASSFQFTQY
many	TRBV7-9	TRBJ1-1	ASSFRLNTEAF
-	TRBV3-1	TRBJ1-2	ASSQLDYGYT
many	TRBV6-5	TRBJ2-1	ASSYGREQF
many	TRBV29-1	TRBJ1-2	SVEVAWEGANYGYT
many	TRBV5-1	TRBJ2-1	ASSTGQNEQF
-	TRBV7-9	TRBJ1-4	ASSPGGTGYFDEKLF
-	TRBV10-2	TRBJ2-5	ASRNDRAQETQY
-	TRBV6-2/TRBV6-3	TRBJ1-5	ASSYRFNQPQH
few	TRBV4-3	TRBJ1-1	ASSQVQGSWAEAF
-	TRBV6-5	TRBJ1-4	ASSYRTFDINEKLF
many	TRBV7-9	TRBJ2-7	ASSLHSAPSYEQY
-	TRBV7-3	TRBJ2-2	ASSFTSSATGELF
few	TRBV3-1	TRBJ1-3	ASSQAILWSSGNTIY
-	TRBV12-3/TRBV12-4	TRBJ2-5	ASSLVRGKETQY
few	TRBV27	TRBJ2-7	ASSSSGTLYEQY
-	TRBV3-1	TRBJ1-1	ASSSRGGINTEAF
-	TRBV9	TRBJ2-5	ASSVAGGSETQY
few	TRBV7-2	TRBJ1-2	ASAFQGGDGYT
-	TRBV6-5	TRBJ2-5	ASGLGETQY
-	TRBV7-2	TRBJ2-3	ASSVPQGTDTQY
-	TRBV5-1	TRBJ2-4	ASSSEQGGAKNIQY
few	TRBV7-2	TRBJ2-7	ASTPGLGYEQY
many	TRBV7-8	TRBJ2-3	ASSPRAGRPTDTQY
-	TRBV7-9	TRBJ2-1	ASSKTGSSYNEQF
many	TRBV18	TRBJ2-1	ASSPPGAGQQF
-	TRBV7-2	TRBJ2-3	ASSLSVGDTDTQY
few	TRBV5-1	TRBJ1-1	ASSLEWGANTEAF
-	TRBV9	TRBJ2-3	ASSVVADGYTQY
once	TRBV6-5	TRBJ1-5	ASSWALNQPQH
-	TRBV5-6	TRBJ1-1	ASSLESEAF
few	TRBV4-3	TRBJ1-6	ASSQDLGVDLTLH